Listed below are T cell receptor beta chains from one sample, sequenced in a study of shared clonotypes between healthy human individuals. Some clones are missing from TCRdb's copy, which holds only in-frame ones; the method was immunoSEQ multiplex PCR. The table has roughly 500,000 clones, 75% to 85% seen once; the top ten hold 10% to 15%. Source material: PBMCs. These receptors came from a woman aged 40-49 years in good health. Some clones in this sample may be carry-over from other donors' samples. Both conserved end residues are part of each CDR3. D genes are given only for firm matches. Only part of the rows carry a size: once, few, many, or a class if the clone is expanded.

V gene	D gene	clone size	J gene	CDR3 protein	CDR3 DNA
TRBV7-6	.	few	TRBJ2-1	CASSLRNRHNEQFF	TGTGCCAGCAGCTTGCGGAATAGACACAATGAGCAGTTCTTC
TRBV19	.	.	TRBJ2-7	CASSIVSMGEQYF	TGTGCCAGTAGTATAGTATCGATGGGCGAGCAGTACTTC
TRBV7-2	.	.	TRBJ2-3	CASSLAPTRGRTTDTQYF	TGTGCCAGCAGCTTAGCCCCTACCAGAGGGAGGACCACAGATACGCAGTATTTT
TRBV19	.	.	TRBJ1-4	CASSIGTTNEKLFF	TGTGCCAGTAGTATTGGGACAACTAATGAAAAACTGTTTTTT
TRBV11-3	TRBD2	.	TRBJ2-2	CASSSGLAGTGELFF	TGTGCCAGCAGCTCGGGGCTAGCGGGAACCGGGGAGCTGTTTTTT
TRBV2	.	.	TRBJ1-1	CASSEGLQGTVQNTEAFF	TGTGCCAGCAGTGAAGGACTACAGGGCACGGTACAGAACACTGAAGCTTTCTTT
TRBV11-2	.	.	TRBJ2-3	CASRRRAILTDTQYF	TGTGCCAGCAGGCGGAGGGCCATCCTCACAGATACGCAGTATTTT
TRBV15	.	.	TRBJ1-4	CATSRDQLVAGYEKLFF	TGTGCCACCAGCAGAGATCAGTTGGTGGCAGGCTATGAAAAACTGTTTTTT
TRBV29-1	.	.	TRBJ1-1	CSVEAGGWTEAFF	TGCAGCGTTGAAGCTGGGGGTTGGACTGAAGCTTTCTTT
TRBV5-1	TRBD1	few	TRBJ2-7	CASSFLTGTDEQYF	TGCGCCAGCAGCTTCCTGACAGGGACGGACGAGCAGTACTTC